This TCR beta chain is from a study of T cell responses to AZD1222 COVID-19 vaccine. This clone was counted between two and nine times. Clones were sequenced by immunoSEQ multiplex PCR, and TCRdb holds only the in-frame ones, with some missing. The data show around 110,000 clones, with about 90% seen just once and around 7% held by the top ten. This sequence originates from an adult in good health. The sequences come from peripheral blood, collected on day 0 of AZD1222 vaccination.

CDR3 sequence (DNA): TGTGCCAGCAGCGATGTGACAGGCTTGGGGCCCCAGCATTTT. It translates to CASSDVTGLGPQHF. The gene calls are TRBV7-9 and TRBJ1-5, with D perhaps matching TRBD1 (6 bases). The CDR3 sequence is 14 residues long. Germline V gene sequence: CDR1 SEHNR, CDR2 FQNEAQ (reference sequence). The V end lost 5 bases, the J end lost 9 bases, and 17 bases lay between the germline ends.